Presented here are 23 T cell receptor delta chains from one specimen sequenced in a study of gamma-delta T cells after stem cell transplantation. TCRdb reapplied CATT to the RT-PCR reads. The sample has under 900 delta-chain clones; about 11% are singletons. The specimen sequenced was gamma-delta T cells. The origin of the receptors is a human donor. It is not recorded whose cells these are; they may come from a transplant donor. This table probably holds off-target reads from a library built for another chain.

This clone was observed a few times. The chain couples TRDV1 to TRDJ1; 7 bases align to TRDD2. After removal of 1 base from V and 0 bases from J, the junction contained 23 bases not matched to a gene. CDR1 is TSWWSYY and CDR2 is QGS in the germline V gene. There are 22 residues in the CDR3. For the CDR3, the DNA is TGTGCTCTTGGGGAACCTCCCCCACCCCTTCCTCTTTGGCCATCGTACACCGATAAACTCATCTTT. Translated: CALGEPPPPLPLWPSYTDKLIF.

This chain links TRDV2 with TRDJ1; 11 nucleotides align to TRDD3. CDR3 length: 18 residues. Germline lookup yields CDR1 GEAIGNYY and CDR2 EKD. Trimming at V came to 0 bases and at J to 0 bases, leaving 8 bases not matched to a gene. The CDR3 sequence is CACDTGNWGIRYTDKLIF. In nucleotides, the CDR3 is TGTGCCTGTGACACCGGAAATTGGGGGATACGGTACACCGATAAACTCATCTTT.

The CDR3 DNA is TGTGCCTGTGACTACTGGGGGATGAGGGGTTACACCGATAAACTCATCTTT. This encodes CACDYWGMRGYTDKLIF. The V and J genes are TRDV2 and TRDJ1; TRDD3 matches at 10 bases. This CDR3 region has 17 residues. V dropped 3 bases and J dropped 0; count of bases not matched to a gene: 9. Per germline, CDR1 GEAIGNYY and CDR2 EKD.

This chain joins TRDV2 and TRDJ1; TRDD3 matches 9 bases. The CDR3 totals 14 residues. Germline V gene data show CDR1 as GEAIGNYY and CDR2 as EKD. With V trimmed by 3 bases and J by 4 bases, 5 bases remained unmatched. The CDR3 region has the DNA TGTGCCTGTGACCGACTGGGGGAAAGCGATAAACTCATCTTT. Protein sequence: CACDRLGESDKLIF.

The chain is built from TRDV2 and TRDJ1; 8 bases fit TRDD3. The CDR3 contains 16 residues. The ends lost 0 bases at V and 0 bases at J; junction bases unmatched: 5. Per germline, CDR1 GEAIGNYY and CDR2 EKD. The CDR3 nucleotides are TGTGCCTGTGACACCGTTGGGGGATCGCACACCGATAAACTCATCTTT. It yields the protein CACDTVGGSHTDKLIF.

This clone was found a few times. The V call is TRDV2, the J call TRDJ1; TRDD3 matches at 7 bases. After removal of 3 bases from V and 3 bases from J, the junction contained 15 bases not matched to a gene. Germline values: CDR1 GEAIGNYY, CDR2 EKD. CDR3 length: 17 residues. CDR3 sequence: CACDPLRVRGDPDKLIF. The CDR3, as DNA: TGTGCCTGTGACCCCCTCCGTGTTCGGGGGGATCCCGATAAACTCATCTTT.

The chain uses TRDV2 and TRDJ1; D remains ambiguous. In germline, CDR1 is GEAIGNYY, CDR2 EKD. V was trimmed by 3 bases and J by 7 bases, leaving 20 bases between them. This CDR3 spans 15 amino acids. The CDR3 DNA is TGTGCCTGTGACCCCGTAGGAGGCCCCTCGGGTAAACTCATCTTT. Translating it yields CACDPVGGPSGKLIF.

This clone occurred a few times. This chain uses TRDV1 with TRDJ1; D perhaps matches TRDD3 (5 bases). The V end was cut by 3 bases, the J end by 2 bases, with 13 bases between. The CDR3 sequence is 15 residues long. Germline V CDR1 and CDR2: TSWWSYY, QGS. The CDR3 nucleotides read TGTGCTCTTGGGGATCCATTACTGGTTACCGATAAACTCATCTTT. Translating gives CALGDPLLVTDKLIF.

This clone was seen only once. The chain links TRDV2 to TRDJ1, with 7 bases that match TRDD3. Germline V gene lookup returns CDR1 GEAIGNYY and CDR2 EKD. The ends lost 0 bases at V and 10 bases at J; junction bases unmatched: 19. The CDR3 covers 17 residues. The CDR3 bases are TGTGCCTGTGACACCTCTGATGCACACTGGGGACCCGCGGTACTCATCTTT. Translated: CACDTSDAHWGPAVLIF.

Notes on this clone: The germline gene is not matched at one end of the junction; a read error may be the cause. The rearrangement links TRDV2 to TRDJ1; D is unclear. This CDR3 is 17 amino acids long. Looked up from germline, CDR1 is GEAIGNYY and CDR2 is EKD. This CDR3 is CACDSLKNQKYTDKLTF. The CDR3 coding sequence is TGTGCCTGTGACTCCCTAAAAAATCAAAAGTACACCGATAAACTCACCTTT.

The V call is TRDV2, the J call TRDJ1; a possible D gene is TRDD3 (6 bases). The V end was cut by 1 base, the J end by 10 bases, with 18 bases between. CDR1 is GEAIGNYY and CDR2 is EKD in the germline V gene. This CDR3 comprises 14 residues. Here the CDR3 DNA reads TGTGCCTGTGACACTTTACTGGGAGATAAAACACTCATCTTT. Amino acid sequence: CACDTLLGDKTLIF.

With respect to this clone: A far larger clone is only one base removed, so a read error is likely. The sample has other DNA sequences that encode this CDR3 too. V is TRDV2 and J is TRDJ3; 7 bases align to TRDD3. This CDR3 is 25 amino acids long. CDR1 GEAIGNYY and CDR2 EKD come from the germline V gene. CDR3 sequence: CACDTVSGWGTPLRLSSWDTRQMFF. CDR3 coding DNA: TGTGCCTGTGACACCGTGAGTGGATGGGGGACCCCGCTTCGTTTATCGTCCTGGGACACCCGGCAGATGTTTTTC.

This rearrangement joins TRDV2 to TRDJ1; D remains unclear. The CDR3 contains 16 residues. The germline CDR1 and CDR2 sequences are GEAIGNYY and EKD. V shed 0 bases and J shed 1 base, with 14 bases lying between them. Here the CDR3 reads CACDTVGRSTTDKLIF. The CDR3 DNA reads as TGTGCCTGTGACACCGTCGGGAGGTCGACCACCGATAAACTCATCTTT.

The chain couples TRDV3 to TRDJ1, with D possibly being TRDD3 (5 bases). Germline-derived CDR1 and CDR2 are TVYSNPD and GDNSRS (reference sequence). The CDR3 length is 13 residues. Trimming shortened V by 4 bases and J by 0 bases, and 12 bases separated the two germline ends. The CDR3: CASLGFYTDKLIF. In DNA form, the CDR3 reads TGTGCCTCCCTGGGTTTTTACACCGATAAACTCATCTTT. The full variable domain, rest sourced from reference TRDV3 and TRDJ1, is CDKVTQSSPDQTVASGSEVVLLCTYDTVYSNPDLFWYRIRPDYSFQFVFYGDNSRSEGADFTQGRFSVKHILTQKAFHLVISPVRTEDSATYYCASLGFYTDKLIFGKGTRVTVEP.

This clone turned up a few times. This specimen includes other DNA sequences encoding the same CDR3. This rearrangement joins TRDV2 to TRDJ1; 8 nucleotides match TRDD3. The CDR3 loop spans 18 amino acids. The V segment lost 0 bases and the J segment 0 bases; nucleotides outside the gene matches: 11. The germline gives CDR1 GEAIGNYY, CDR2 EKD. The CDR3 DNA follows: TGTGCCTGTGACACCTTGCTGGGGGAGAATAAGTACACCGATAAACTCATCTTT. Protein: CACDTLLGENKYTDKLIF.

This clone was observed a handful of times. The chain links TRDV2 to TRDJ2; 8 bases line up with TRDD3. This CDR3 region has 14 residues. CDR1 is GEAIGNYY and CDR2 is EKD in the germline V gene. After removal of 0 bases from V and 5 bases from J, the junction contained 1 base not matched to a gene. The CDR3 region is CACDTVGDTAQLFF. CDR3 bases: TGTGCCTGTGACACCGTGGGGGATACAGCACAACTCTTCTTT.

By share of the sample, this clone is large. The chain combines TRDV2 with TRDJ1, with a tentative D call TRDD3 (5 bases). The CDR3 sequence is 17 residues long. V was cut by 1 base and J by 2 bases, with 19 bases left in between. Looked up from germline, CDR1 is GEAIGNYY and CDR2 is EKD. CDR3 amino acids: CACDTWAPDGGTDKLIF. The CDR3 coding sequence is TGTGCCTGTGACACGTGGGCCCCCGACGGGGGGACCGATAAACTCATCTTT.

This chain connects TRDV2 to TRDJ3; D is uncertain. The CDR3 sequence is 16 residues long. Germline values: CDR1 GEAIGNYY, CDR2 EKD. The V end lost 0 bases, the J end lost 0 bases, and 5 bases lay between the germline ends. The CDR3 reads CACDTVLSWDTRQMFF. The CDR3 region has the DNA TGTGCCTGTGACACCGTACTCTCCTGGGACACCCGACAGATGTTTTTC.

Worth noting for this clone: A far bigger clonotype differs at one base, so this is likely a read error. The same CDR3 can be traced to other DNA sequences in this sample. The V and J genes are TRDV2 and TRDJ3, with 7 nucleotides matching TRDD3. The junction had 26 bases not matched to a gene; V was cut back by 0 bases and J by 1 base. Per the germline V gene, CDR1 is GEAIGNYY and CDR2 is EKD. The CDR3 is 25 residues long. The CDR3 reads CACDTVSGWGTPLRLSSWDTRQMFF. The CDR3, as DNA: TGTGCCTGTGACACCGTGAGTGGATGGGGGACTCCGCTTCGTTTATCGTCCTGGGACACCCGACAGATGTTTTTC.

The chain recombines TRDV1 with TRDJ1; TRDD3 matches 9 bases. The CDR3 has 18 amino acids. CDR1 and CDR2 from the germline V gene are TSWWSYY and QGS. Germline trimming cut 1 base from V and 1 base from J; bases unmatched to any gene: 10. The DNA of the CDR3 is TGTGCTCTTGGGGAACAATTCAGGGGGATACTGAGCACCGATAAACTCATCTTT. It yields the protein CALGEQFRGILSTDKLIF.

This clone was detected a few times. The chain recombines TRDV2 with TRDJ1; tentatively, D is TRDD3 (5 bases). V shed 3 bases and J shed 5 bases, with 15 bases lying between them. In germline, CDR1 is GEAIGNYY, CDR2 EKD. This CDR3 has 14 amino acids. DNA for the CDR3: TGTGCCTGTGACTCCCTAGAGGGATCTGATAAACTCATCTTT. Translating it yields CACDSLEGSDKLIF.

This clone was observed a few times. V gene TRDV2 combines with J gene TRDJ1; the match to TRDD3 covers 10 bases. Trimming at V came to 3 bases and at J to 3 bases, leaving 18 bases not matched to a gene. This CDR3 is built from 19 residues. Germline V CDR1 and CDR2: GEAIGNYY, EKD. CDR3 protein: CACDALEGTGGSYADKLIF. Written as DNA, the CDR3 is TGTGCCTGTGACGCCTTAGAAGGTACTGGGGGATCTTACGCCGATAAACTCATCTTT.

This chain joins TRDV2 and TRDJ1; 10 bases fit TRDD3. V shed 3 bases, J shed 0 bases, and the junction held 18 bases outside the gene matches. CDR1 is GEAIGNYY and CDR2 is EKD in the germline V gene. This CDR3 has 20 residues. In DNA, the CDR3 is TGTGCCTGTGACCCGGTGGGGGGGATACGCGAGACGACCGACACCGATAAACTCATCTTT. Translated, it gives CACDPVGGIRETTDTDKLIF.